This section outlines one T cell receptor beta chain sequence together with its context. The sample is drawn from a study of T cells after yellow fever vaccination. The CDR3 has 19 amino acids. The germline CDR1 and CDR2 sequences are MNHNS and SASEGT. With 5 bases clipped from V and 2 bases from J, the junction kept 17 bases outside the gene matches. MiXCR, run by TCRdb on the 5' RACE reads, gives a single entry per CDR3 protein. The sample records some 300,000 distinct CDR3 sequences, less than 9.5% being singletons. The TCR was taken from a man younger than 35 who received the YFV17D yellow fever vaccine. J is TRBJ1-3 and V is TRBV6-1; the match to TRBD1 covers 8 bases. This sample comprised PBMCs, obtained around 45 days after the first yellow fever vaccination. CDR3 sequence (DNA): TGTGCCAGCAGTAAATCAGCGCAGGGGGCGAAAGTTCCTGGAAACACCATATATTTT. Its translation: CASSKSAQGAKVPGNTIYF.